Shown below are 18 T cell receptor beta chains from a single sample sequenced in a study of shared clonotypes between healthy human individuals. The assay was immunoSEQ multiplex PCR, and TCRdb's table has in-frame clones only and misses some. The top ten hold 0.1% to 0.15% of the sample, which has 2 million to 2.5 million clones, around 95% seen once. Sequences were obtained from naive CD4+ T cells sorted from blood. Described subset: CD45RA+ positively selected. The source is a man between 18 and 29 years old in good health.

The V gene is TRBV15, the J gene TRBJ1-5, with 7 bases lining up with TRBD1. J was trimmed by 6 bases and V by 5 bases; bases with no gene match: 4. Germline-derived CDR1 and CDR2 are LNHNV and YYDKDF (reference sequence). The CDR3 has 13 residues. CDR3 amino acids: CATSETGVQPQHF. The CDR3 DNA follows: TGTGCCACCAGCGAAACAGGGGTTCAGCCCCAGCATTTT.

This CDR3 is CASSLMTVYGYTF. CDR3 nucleotide sequence: TGTGCCAGCAGCTTAATGACAGTCTATGGCTACACCTTC. The genes are TRBV7-8 and TRBJ1-2; TRBD1 is a possible D gene (5 bases). V was pared by 2 bases and J by 4 bases, with 8 bases between. Germline V gives CDR1 SGHVS, CDR2 FQNEAQ. The CDR3 has 13 residues.

V is TRBV6-4 and J is TRBJ2-1; D is perhaps TRBD1 (6 bases). V was clipped by 2 bases and J by 5 bases, with 13 bases between them. The germline gives CDR1 MRHNA, CDR2 SNTAGT. This CDR3 region has 15 residues. CDR3 bases: TGTGCCAGCAGTGACCCGAACAGGGACAACAATGAGCAGTTCTTC. It yields the protein CASSDPNRDNNEQFF.

The chain has TRBV18 and TRBJ2-3, with TRBD2 identical over 11 bases. V was pared by 3 bases and J by 3 bases, with 8 bases of the junction left unmatched. CDR3 length: 17 residues. Germline V CDR1 and CDR2: KGHSH, LQKENI. DNA for the CDR3: TGTGCCAGCTCACCGATTACTAGCGGGGGAGGAACAGATACGCAGTATTTT. It encodes CASSPITSGGGTDTQYF.

J is TRBJ1-5 and V is TRBV2; tentatively, D is TRBD1 (6 bases). CDR1 and CDR2 (germline): SNHLY, FYNNEI. The CDR3 sequence is 15 residues long. V lost 6 bases and J lost 0, with 12 bases in between. CDR3 DNA: TGTGCCAGCAGCTTGGACAGTCTTAGCAATCAGCCCCAGCATTTT. Translation: CASSLDSLSNQPQHF.

V gene TRBV5-6 combines with J gene TRBJ1-2; 8 bases are a match to TRBD1. Germline CDR1 SGHDT, CDR2 YYEEEE. J was trimmed by 5 bases and V by 2 bases; bases with no gene match: 5. The CDR3 totals 14 residues. CDR3 in amino acids: CASSFDRGQYGYTF. For the CDR3, the DNA is TGTGCCAGCAGCTTCGACAGGGGACAATATGGCTACACCTTC.

This clone has only a few counts. The chain links TRBV7-6 to TRBJ1-3; tentatively, D is TRBD1 (5 bases). The V and J ends lost 1 base and 1 base respectively, with 11 bases between them. CDR3 length equals 16 residues. Germline CDR1 is SGHVS and CDR2 is FNYEAQ. The CDR3 reads CASSLGGQNSGNTIYF. CDR3 coding DNA: TGTGCCAGCAGCTTAGGGGGCCAGAATTCTGGAAACACCATATATTTT.

This clone appeared once. This may arise from a read error, as a much more abundant clone is one base away. Other DNA sequences in the sample encode the same CDR3. The chain joins TRBV6-5 to TRBJ1-1, with 7 bases matching TRBD1. With 6 bases clipped from V and 1 base from J, the junction kept 2 bases outside the gene matches. The V gene's germline CDR1 is MNHEY and CDR2 SVGAGI. The CDR3 consists of 13 residues. DNA of the CDR3: TGTGCCAGCAGCAGGACAGGGAACACTGAAGCTTTCTTT. Translated: CASSRTGNTEAFF.

The V gene is TRBV6-6, the J gene TRBJ2-1; TRBD1 matches 8 bases. The ends lost 0 bases at V and 7 bases at J; junction bases unmatched: 2. The germline V gene has CDR1 MNHNY and CDR2 SVGAGI (reference sequence). This CDR3 has 14 amino acids. CDR3 sequence reads: CASSYSDRDNEQFF. CDR3 in DNA: TGTGCCAGCAGTTACTCGGACAGGGATAATGAGCAGTTCTTC.

This chain links TRBV27 with TRBJ2-1, with a weak D call TRBD2 (6 bases). This CDR3 comprises 15 residues. In germline, CDR1 is MNHEY, CDR2 SMNVEV (reference sequence). V dropped 4 bases and J dropped 6 bases, with 16 bases sitting between them. The CDR3 bases are TGTGCCAGCAGTTCCCGGGACTCCAAGGTCAATGAGCAGTTCTTC. This encodes CASSSRDSKVNEQFF.

The chain employs TRBV5-1 and TRBJ2-3; tentative D call: TRBD1 (5 bases). The CDR3 is 16 amino acids. Germline CDR1 SGHRS, CDR2 YFSETQ. V was pared by 0 bases and J by 4 bases, with 15 bases between. For the CDR3, the DNA is TGCGCCAGCAGCTTGGCCGGATCGGACATGGCAGATACGCAGTATTTT. Amino acids: CASSLAGSDMADTQYF.

V usage is TRBV10-3 and J usage is TRBJ2-6; D is unclear. This CDR3 contains 14 residues. Germline V CDR1 and CDR2: ENHRY, SYGVKD. The V and J ends lost 7 bases and 0 bases respectively, with 7 bases between them. CDR3 sequence: CAITSASGANVLTF. The CDR3 coding sequence is TGTGCCATCACGTCCGCCTCTGGGGCCAACGTCCTGACTTTC.

The chain combines TRBV30 with TRBJ2-1, with 8 bases lining up with TRBD1. The V segment lost 0 bases and the J segment 7 bases; nucleotides outside the gene matches: 11. This CDR3 region has 16 residues. In germline, CDR1 is GTSNPN, CDR2 SVGIG (reference sequence). In DNA, the CDR3 is TGTGCCTGGAGTGTAGGAGGGGCAGGGGGCCGAAATGAGCAGTTCTTC. Amino acids: CAWSVGGAGGRNEQFF.

Of note for this clone: The same CDR3 also results from other DNA sequences found in this sample. This chain joins TRBV5-1 and TRBJ2-7; possibly TRBD1 for D (5 bases). The CDR3 consists of 14 residues. The germline V gene encodes CDR1 SGHRS and CDR2 YFSETQ. V lost 0 bases and J 2 bases, leaving 9 bases between the germline ends. The CDR3 region is CASSLGQTTYEQYF. The CDR3 region has the DNA TGCGCCAGCAGCTTGGGACAGACCACCTACGAGCAGTACTTC.

The V call is TRBV2, the J call TRBJ1-6, with no clear D. This CDR3 has 14 residues. The germline V gene encodes CDR1 SNHLY and CDR2 FYNNEI. V lost 4 bases and J 10 bases, leaving 14 bases between the germline ends. The CDR3 DNA sequence: TGTGCCAGCAGTGGCCTACCCGGCGGCTCACCCCTCCACTTT. Residues: CASSGLPGGSPLHF.

The chain couples TRBV6-5 to TRBJ2-7, with 10 bases fitting TRBD1. Germline assignment: CDR1 MNHEY and CDR2 SVGAGI. The CDR3 has 13 residues. The J segment lost 4 bases and the V segment lost 8 bases, leaving 5 bases of the junction unmatched. The CDR3 sequence is CASFRDRGYEQYF. The CDR3 DNA sequence: TGTGCCAGCTTCCGGGACAGGGGATACGAGCAGTACTTC.

The chain carries TRBV28 and TRBJ1-1; a possible D gene is TRBD1 (5 bases). The CDR3 has 14 residues. V was cut by 10 bases and J by 4 bases, with 19 bases left in between. CDR1 MDHEN and CDR2 SYDVKM come from the germline V gene. The CDR3 here is CATSPGTAPTEAFF. The CDR3 nucleotides read TGTGCCACCTCCCCCGGGACTGCCCCCACTGAAGCTTTCTTT.

In this sample, this clone turned up once. In the same sample, other DNA sequences code for this CDR3. This chain connects TRBV6-5 to TRBJ2-2, with 9 nucleotides matching TRBD1. The CDR3 covers 14 residues. Germline CDR1 and CDR2: MNHEY and SVGAGI. The V and J ends lost 6 bases and 5 bases, in that order; junction bases with no gene match: 4. CDR3 nucleotide sequence: TGTGCCAGCAGCCGACAGGGGGGGACCGGGGAGCTGTTTTTT. This sequence encodes CASSRQGGTGELFF.